What follows describes a single T cell receptor beta chain. The antigen remains unidentified. The data were obtained in a study of blood T cells in healthy people across ages. Across the whole study: Template switching caught about one barcoded beta molecule for each two T cells. Study-wide results and limits: Per million T cells, TCR beta diversity dropped roughly linearly as age increased.

Whenever a sample was processed, at least 6.5 million PBMCs were isolated. Extraction of total RNA produced a minimum of 5.5 micrograms from each sample. PCR was performed a second time for about 7 to 12 cycles using a sample-barcoded 5' primer and a J-beta primer mix. MiXCR was run by TCRdb on the 5' RACE reads, yielding one entry per CDR3 protein. This table holds hundreds of thousands of distinct CDR3 sequences, approximately 49% found once. The clonotype was recovered from an older woman in good health. The sample comprised blood.

For the CDR3, the DNA is TGCAGTGCCGAAACACAGGGAGTTGGTTCAGCTAACTATGGCTACACCTTC. Amino acid sequence: CSAETQGVGSANYGYTF. The chain recombines TRBV20-1 with TRBJ1-2; a weak D match, TRBD1 (6 bases). CDR3 size: 17 residues. Germline loops: CDR1 DFQATT, CDR2 SNEGSKA (reference sequence). The V end was cut by 6 bases, the J end by 0 bases, with 23 bases between.